This note documents a single TCR beta chain sequence. The data belong to a study of blood T cell repertoires in COVID-19. Assay: immunoSEQ multiplex PCR; the TCRdb copy retains only in-frame clones and omits some. The table shows 75,000 to 100,000 clones, with approximately 89% occurring only once. The specimen was peripheral blood. This clonotype was sampled from a human donor in a cohort sampled during active COVID-19.

This chain's CDR3 is CSVQQGYNQPQHF. In DNA, the CDR3 is TGCAGCGTTCAACAGGGATACAATCAGCCCCAGCATTTT. The chain links TRBV29-1 to TRBJ1-5, with TRBD1 as a possible D gene (6 bases). V shed 5 bases and J shed 3 bases, with 11 bases lying between them. CDR3 size: 13 residues. CDR1 SQVTM and CDR2 ANQGSEA come from the germline V gene. The full variable domain, completed using reference TRBV29-1 and TRBJ1-5, is SAVISQKPSRDICQRGTSLTIQCQVDSQVTMMFWYRQQPGQSLTLIATANQGSEATYESGFVIDKFPISRPNLTFSTLTVSNMSPEDSSIYLCSVQQGYNQPQHFGDGTRLSIL.